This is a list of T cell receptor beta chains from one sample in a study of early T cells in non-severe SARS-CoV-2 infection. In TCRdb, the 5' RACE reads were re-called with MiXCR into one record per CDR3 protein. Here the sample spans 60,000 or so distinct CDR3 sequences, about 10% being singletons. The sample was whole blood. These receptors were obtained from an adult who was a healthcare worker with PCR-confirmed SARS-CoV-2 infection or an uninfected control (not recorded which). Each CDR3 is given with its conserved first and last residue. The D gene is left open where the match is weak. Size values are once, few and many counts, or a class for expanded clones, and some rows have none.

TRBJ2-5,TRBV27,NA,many,TGTGCCAGCGAGACAGGCGAAGAGACCCAGTACTTC,CASETGEETQYF
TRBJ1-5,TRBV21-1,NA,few,TGTGCCAGCAGCAAAGAGCTAACCGGACAGAGGTATCAGCCCCAGCATTTT,CASSKELTGQRYQPQHF
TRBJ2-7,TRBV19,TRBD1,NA,TGTGCCAGTACTAAAGGACAGGGCCCCTACGAGCAGTACTTC,CASTKGQGPYEQYF
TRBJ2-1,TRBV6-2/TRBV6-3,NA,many,TGTGCCAGCAGTTACGTGAACAATGAGCAGTTCTTC,CASSYVNNEQFF
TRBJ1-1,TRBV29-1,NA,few,TGCAGCGTTGGTGAATCCGGCACTGAAGCTTTCTTT,CSVGESGTEAFF
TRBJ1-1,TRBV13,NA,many,TGTGCCAGCAGCCTACAGGGTGCGGGCACTGAAGCTTTCTTT,CASSLQGAGTEAFF
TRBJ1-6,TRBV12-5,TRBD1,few,TGTGCTAGTGGCTTCGGACAGGGGGCGAATTCACCCCTCCACTTT,CASGFGQGANSPLHF
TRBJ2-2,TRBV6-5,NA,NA,TGTGCCAGCAGTTACTCGGCCGAGCAGAACACCGGGGAGCTGTTTTTT,CASSYSAEQNTGELFF
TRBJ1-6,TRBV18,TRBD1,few,TGTGCCAGCTCACCATTTCGACAGGGGTCGGTACCCCTCCACTTT,CASSPFRQGSVPLHF
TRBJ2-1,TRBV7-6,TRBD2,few,TGTGCCAGCAGCTCCGGGGGACTAGCGGGGCCTAATGAGCAGTTCTTC,CASSSGGLAGPNEQFF
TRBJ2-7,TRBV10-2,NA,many,TGCGCCAGCAGTGAGTTCAGGACAAGATACTACGAGCAGTACTTC,CASSEFRTRYYEQYF
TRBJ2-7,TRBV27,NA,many,TGTGCCAGCAGCCGGGGGCCGGGGATAACAACCCACGAGCAGTACTTC,CASSRGPGITTHEQYF
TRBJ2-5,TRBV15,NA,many,TGTGCCACCAGCAGAGAGGGGAAAAGGGCCCAAGAGACCCAGTACTTC,CATSREGKRAQETQYF
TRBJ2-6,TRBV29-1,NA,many,TGCAGCGTCAGAGGGGGGCAAGGGGCCAACGTCCTGACTTTC,CSVRGGQGANVLTF
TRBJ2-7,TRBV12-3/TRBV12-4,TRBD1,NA,TGTGCCAGCAGTCCTGACAGGGGGAGCTCCTACGAGCAGTACTTC,CASSPDRGSSYEQYF
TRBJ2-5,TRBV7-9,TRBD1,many,TGTGCCAGCAGCCCAACAGGGGTTAGAGAGACCCAGTACTTC,CASSPTGVRETQYF
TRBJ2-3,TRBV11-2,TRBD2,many,TGTGCCAGCCGGAGCGGGGGGGCCGGGGATACGCAGTATTTT,CASRSGGAGDTQYF
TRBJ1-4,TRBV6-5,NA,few,TGTGCCAGCAGTCGGACACGAACTAATGAAAAACTGTTTTTT,CASSRTRTNEKLFF
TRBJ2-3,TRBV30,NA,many,TGTGCCTGGGAGCCCCCTCCTAGGGGGGGGACGCAGTATTTT,CAWEPPPRGGTQYF
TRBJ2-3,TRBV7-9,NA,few,TGTGCCAGCAGCTTAGATACGCCGGGTAGCGGCACAGATACGCAGTATTTT,CASSLDTPGSGTDTQYF
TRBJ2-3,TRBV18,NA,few,TGTGCCAGCTCACCCGGGACTCCTCGCACAGATACGCAGTATTTT,CASSPGTPRTDTQYF
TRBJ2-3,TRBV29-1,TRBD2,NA,TGCAGCGTCCGGGGACTAGCGGGACCCACAGATACGCAGTATTTT,CSVRGLAGPTDTQYF
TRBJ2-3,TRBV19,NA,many,TGTGCCAGTAGACGACTAGGTAGCACAGATACGCAGTATTTT,CASRRLGSTDTQYF
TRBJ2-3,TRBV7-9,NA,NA,TGTGCCAGCAGCACCGTGACGAGTTCTAGCACAGATACGCAGTATTTT,CASSTVTSSSTDTQYF
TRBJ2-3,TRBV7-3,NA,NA,TGTGCCAGCAGCTCTGTCGGCGGAAGCACAGATACGCAGTATTTT,CASSSVGGSTDTQYF
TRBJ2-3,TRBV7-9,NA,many,TGTGCCAGCAGCTTAGAACTAGCCGTGGTGGATACGCAGTATTTT,CASSLELAVVDTQYF
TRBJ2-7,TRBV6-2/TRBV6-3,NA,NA,TGTGCCAGCAGAAATGCAGGGGAAAGCGAGCAGTACTTC,CASRNAGESEQYF
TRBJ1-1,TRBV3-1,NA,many,TGTGCCAGCAGTCCGTGGGCGAACACTGAAGCTTTCTTT,CASSPWANTEAFF
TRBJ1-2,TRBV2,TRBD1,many,TGTGCCAGCAATTTAAGGACAGGGCGACCGAACTATGGCTACACCTTC,CASNLRTGRPNYGYTF
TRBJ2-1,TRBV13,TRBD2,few,TGTGCCAGCAGCCTATATAGCGGGCCGAACAATGAGCAGTTCTTC,CASSLYSGPNNEQFF
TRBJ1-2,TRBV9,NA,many,TGTGCCAGCAGCGTAGAAATCTACAGTTCCCTAACTCGCTACACCTTC,CASSVEIYSSLTRYTF
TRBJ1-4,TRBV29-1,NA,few,TGCAGCGTTGAAGGGACGGAGAATGAAAAACTGTTTTTT,CSVEGTENEKLFF
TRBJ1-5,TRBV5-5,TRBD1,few,TGTGCCAGCAGCCGGACAGGGTTTGATCAGCCCCAGCATTTT,CASSRTGFDQPQHF
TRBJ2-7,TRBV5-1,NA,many,TGCGCCAGCAGCTCCCGGACGGACCCCTACGAGCAGTACTTC,CASSSRTDPYEQYF
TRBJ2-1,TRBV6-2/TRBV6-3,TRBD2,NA,TGTGCCAGCAGTTTCCAGCGGGAGCCCTACAATGAGCAGTTCTTC,CASSFQREPYNEQFF
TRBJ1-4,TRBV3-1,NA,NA,TGTGCCAGCAGTCGGTCGGTCGCTAATGAAAAACTGTTTTTT,CASSRSVANEKLFF
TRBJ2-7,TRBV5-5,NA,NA,TGTGCCAGCAGCCCGACGGTTGGCTCCTACGAGCAGTACTTC,CASSPTVGSYEQYF
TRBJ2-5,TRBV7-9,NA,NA,TGTGCCAGCAGCTTAGCTCCCAGGTTCCAAGAGACCCAGTACTTC,CASSLAPRFQETQYF
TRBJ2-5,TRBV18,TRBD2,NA,TGTGCCAGCTCACCTACTAGCGGGGGAGAGACCCAGTACTTC,CASSPTSGGETQYF
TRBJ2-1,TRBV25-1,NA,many,TGTGCCAGCAGTCAGAGCTCCTACAATGAGCAGTTCTTC,CASSQSSYNEQFF
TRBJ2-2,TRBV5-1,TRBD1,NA,TGCGCCAGCAATCGCGGGACAGGGGGCTCCGGGGAGCTGTTTTTT,CASNRGTGGSGELFF
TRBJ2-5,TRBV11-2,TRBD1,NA,TGTGCCAACAGCTTTGGGACAGGGGACCAAGAGACCCAGTACTTC,CANSFGTGDQETQYF
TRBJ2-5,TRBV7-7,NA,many,TGTGCTAGCAGCTTAGGGGGGCCGGAGACCCAGTACTTC,CASSLGGPETQYF
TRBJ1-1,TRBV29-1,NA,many,TGCAGCGTTCTCAGCTTATCCAGGGGCACTGAAGCTTTCTTT,CSVLSLSRGTEAFF
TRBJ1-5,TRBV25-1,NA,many,TGTGCCAGCAGTGGTAGGGGGGGGAGCAATCAGCCCCAGCATTTT,CASSGRGGSNQPQHF
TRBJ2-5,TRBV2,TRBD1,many,TGTGCCAGCAGCGGGACAGCTCCGAGTGAGACCCAGTACTTC,CASSGTAPSETQYF
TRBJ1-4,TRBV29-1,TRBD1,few,TGCAGCGTCGGACAGGGGGCTGCGGGAGAAAAACTGTTTTTT,CSVGQGAAGEKLFF
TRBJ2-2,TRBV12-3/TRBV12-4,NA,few,TGTGCCAGCAGTTTAGCACGGCAAGCCGGGGAGCTGTTTTTT,CASSLARQAGELFF
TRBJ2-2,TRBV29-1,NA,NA,TGCAGCGTTACCAGGGCCGGGGAGCTGTTTTTT,CSVTRAGELFF
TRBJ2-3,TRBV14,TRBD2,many,TGTGCCAGCAGCCCTTTGCAGAGCGGGGGTACGCAGTATTTT,CASSPLQSGGTQYF
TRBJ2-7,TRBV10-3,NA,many,TGTGCCATCAGTGAGGGTGGGGAGCAGTACTTC,CAISEGGEQYF
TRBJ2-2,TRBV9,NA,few,TGTGCCAGCAGCGTCCGGGGCACCGGGGAGCTGTTTTTT,CASSVRGTGELFF
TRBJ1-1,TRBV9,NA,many,TGTGCCAGCAGCGTAGGGGATGACACTGAAGCTTTCTTT,CASSVGDDTEAFF
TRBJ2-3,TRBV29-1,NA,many,TGCAGCGTTGAATTTCGCGGCACAGATACGCAGTATTTT,CSVEFRGTDTQYF
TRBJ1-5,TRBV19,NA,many,TGTGCCAGTAACGGCAGGGGCAATCAGCCCCAGCATTTT,CASNGRGNQPQHF